These 2 T cell receptor beta chains share one sample of origin, sequenced in a study of response to subunit inactivated influenza vaccine. MiXCR was run by TCRdb on the RT-PCR reads, yielding one entry per CDR3 protein. The data hold about 650,000 distinct CDR3 sequences, with about a sixth observed a single time. Sequenced material: PBMCs from blood, taken about 13 days after vaccination. All receptors derive from a man over 45 who received an inactivated influenza vaccine.

This clonotype has more than one count but fewer than ten. The V call is TRBV20-1, the J call TRBJ2-5; a possible D gene is TRBD1 (6 bases). The germline V and J ends were trimmed by 3 bases and 4 bases, with 15 bases remaining between them. This CDR3 contains 14 residues. Germline V lookup: CDR1 DFQATT, CDR2 SNEGSKA (reference sequence). The DNA of the CDR3 is TGCAGTGCTAGCCCTACAGGGTTGGGAGAGACCCAGTACTTC. Its translation: CSASPTGLGETQYF.

The gene calls are TRBV12-3 or TRBV12-4 and TRBJ1-2, with TRBD1 matching over 11 bases. The CDR3 consists of 15 residues. The J segment lost 5 bases and the V segment lost 6 bases, leaving 8 bases of the junction unmatched. The CDR3 loop reads CASRPRTGGGYGYTF. The CDR3, as DNA: TGTGCCAGCAGACCAAGGACAGGGGGCGGATATGGCTACACCTTC.